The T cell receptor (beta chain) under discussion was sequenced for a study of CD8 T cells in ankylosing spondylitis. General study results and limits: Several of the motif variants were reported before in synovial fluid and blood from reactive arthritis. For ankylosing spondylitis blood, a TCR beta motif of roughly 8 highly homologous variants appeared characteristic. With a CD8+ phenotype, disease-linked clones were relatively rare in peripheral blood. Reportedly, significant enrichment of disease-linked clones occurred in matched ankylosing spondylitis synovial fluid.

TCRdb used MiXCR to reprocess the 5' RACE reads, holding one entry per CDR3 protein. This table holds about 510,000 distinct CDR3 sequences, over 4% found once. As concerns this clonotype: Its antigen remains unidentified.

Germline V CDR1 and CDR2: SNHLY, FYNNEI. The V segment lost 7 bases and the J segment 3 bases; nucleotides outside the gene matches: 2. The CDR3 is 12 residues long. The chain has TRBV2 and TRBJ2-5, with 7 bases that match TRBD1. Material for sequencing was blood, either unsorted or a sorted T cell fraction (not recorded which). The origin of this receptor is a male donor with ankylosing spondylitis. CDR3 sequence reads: CASKGTEETQYF. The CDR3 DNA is TGTGCCAGCAAAGGGACAGAAGAGACCCAGTACTTC.